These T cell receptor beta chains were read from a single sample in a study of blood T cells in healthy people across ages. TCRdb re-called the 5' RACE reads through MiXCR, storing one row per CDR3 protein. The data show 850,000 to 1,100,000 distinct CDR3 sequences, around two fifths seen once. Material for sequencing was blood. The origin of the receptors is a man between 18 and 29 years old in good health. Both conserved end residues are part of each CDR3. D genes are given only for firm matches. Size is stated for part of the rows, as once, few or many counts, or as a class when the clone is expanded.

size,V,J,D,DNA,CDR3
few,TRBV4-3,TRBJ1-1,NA,TGCGCCAGCAGCCAAGGGACGGGGGCTAGGACTGAAGCTTTCTTT,CASSQGTGARTEAFF
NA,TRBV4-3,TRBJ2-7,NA,TGCGCCAGCTGCCTGAACCGGGACTACGAGCAGTACTTC,CASCLNRDYEQYF
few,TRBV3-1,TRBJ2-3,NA,TGTGCCAGCAGCCTCCCGAAGGGTACGCAGTATTTT,CASSLPKGTQYF
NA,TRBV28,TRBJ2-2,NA,TGTGCCAGCAGTTTAGGATTGGGGGTCGGAGGCGCCGGGGAGCTGTTTTTT,CASSLGLGVGGAGELFF
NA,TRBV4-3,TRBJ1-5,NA,TGCGCCAGCAGTCCTGGACAGTCCCCTAATCAGCCCCAGCATTTT,CASSPGQSPNQPQHF
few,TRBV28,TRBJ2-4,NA,TGTGCCAGCTTCGGTGACCCCAAAAACATTCAGTACTTC,CASFGDPKNIQYF
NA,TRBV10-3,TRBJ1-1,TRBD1,TGTGCCATCAGTGAGTCGCTACAGGGGGCAGTGAACACTGAAGCTTTCTTT,CAISESLQGAVNTEAFF
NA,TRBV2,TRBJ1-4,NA,TGTGCCAGCAGTGCGACAGCGAATAATGAAAAACTGTTTTTT,CASSATANNEKLFF
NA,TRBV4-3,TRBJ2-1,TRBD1,TGCGCCAGCAGCCAAGTTGGAGACAGGGACAATGAGCAGTTCTTC,CASSQVGDRDNEQFF
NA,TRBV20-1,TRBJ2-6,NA,TGCAGTGCTAGACTTGGGGGTTCTGGGGCCAACGTCCTGACTTTC,CSARLGGSGANVLTF
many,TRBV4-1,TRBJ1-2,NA,TGCGCCAGCAGCCCCCGAGCGGCTTCTAACTATGGCTACACCTTC,CASSPRAASNYGYTF
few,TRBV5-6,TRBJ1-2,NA,TGTGCCAGCAGCTTGGTTCCGGGGCCAGCTAACTATGGCTACACCTTC,CASSLVPGPANYGYTF
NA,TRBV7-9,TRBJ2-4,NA,TGTGCCAGCAGCCCTACGGGAAACATTCAGTACTTC,CASSPTGNIQYF
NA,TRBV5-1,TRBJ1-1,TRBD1,TGCGCCAGCAGCTCCACAGGGGCGGGTGAAGCTTTCTTT,CASSSTGAGEAFF
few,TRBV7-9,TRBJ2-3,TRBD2,TGTGCCGCCACCGGGACTAGCGGGTTCACAGATACGCAGTATTTT,CAATGTSGFTDTQYF
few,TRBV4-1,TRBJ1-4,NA,TGCGCCAGCAGCCAAGAGCCCATCCGGGCCAGGGCTGAAAAACTGTTTTTT,CASSQEPIRARAEKLFF
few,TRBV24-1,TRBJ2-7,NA,TGTGCCACCAGGGAAAGTCGCCTTGGCACCCAGTACTTC,CATRESRLGTQYF
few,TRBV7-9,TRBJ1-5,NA,TGTGCCAGCAGCTTAGCGTCAGGTTTTAGCAATCAGCCCCAGCATTTT,CASSLASGFSNQPQHF
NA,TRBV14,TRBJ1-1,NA,TGTGCCAGCCGGCAACACACTGAAGCTTTCTTT,CASRQHTEAFF
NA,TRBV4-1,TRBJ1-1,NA,TGCGCCAGCAGCCAAAGGGGGGACAACACTGAAGCTTTCTTT,CASSQRGDNTEAFF
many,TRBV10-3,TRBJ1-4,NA,TGTGCCATCGGACAGACAAATGAAAAACTGTTTTTT,CAIGQTNEKLFF
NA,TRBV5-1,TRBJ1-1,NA,TGCGCCAGCAGCTTGGGGGGGCAGCTCACTGAAGCTTTCTTT,CASSLGGQLTEAFF
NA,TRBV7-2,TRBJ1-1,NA,TGTGCCAGCAGCTTAGGAGGTTCGGGGGGCCAAGCTTTCTTT,CASSLGGSGGQAFF
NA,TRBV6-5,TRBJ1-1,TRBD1,TGTGCCAGCAGTTACCGGACAGGGCCGAACACTGAAGCTTTCTTT,CASSYRTGPNTEAFF
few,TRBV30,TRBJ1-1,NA,TGTGCCTGGAGTTACGGTCGCGGCGACACTGAAGCTTTCTTT,CAWSYGRGDTEAFF
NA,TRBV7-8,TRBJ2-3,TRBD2,TGTGCCAGCAGCTCCAGACTAGCGGGGGGGTATGGCACAGATACGCAGTATTTT,CASSSRLAGGYGTDTQYF
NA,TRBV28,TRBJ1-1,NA,TGTGCCAGCAGTTACGCGGGCGGTAACACTGAAGCTTTCTTT,CASSYAGGNTEAFF
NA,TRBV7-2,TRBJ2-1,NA,TGTGCCAGCAGCTTAGGGGCAGGTGGTGAGTTCTTC,CASSLGAGGEFF